This entry lists 10 T cell receptor beta chains sequenced from one sample in a study of CD8+ T cells in alopecia areata. Documented treatment: oral pan-JAK inhibitor, 5-10 mg twice daily. RNA was extracted and reverse transcribed into cDNA as the sequencing template. The repertoire was sequenced with immunoSEQ multiplex PCR; TCRdb's copy has only in-frame clones and lacks some. The sample includes about 190,000 clones, over 60% seen only once; the top ten take 4% to 4.5%. The material was CD4+ T cells sorted from blood, obtained at week 4, from a patient treated with tofacitinib. The receptors come from a human donor with alopecia areata.

The chain is built from TRBV29-1 and TRBJ1-2; 7 bases align to TRBD1. Germline lookup yields CDR1 SQVTM and CDR2 ANQGSEA. CDR3 length: 13 amino acids. V lost 5 bases, J lost 4 bases, and 7 bases stayed unmatched. The DNA of the CDR3 is TGCAGCGTTCAAGGGGGCCTCAGCTATGGCTACACCTTC. It specifies CSVQGGLSYGYTF.

The J gene is TRBJ2-3, the V gene TRBV19, with D unclear. V lost 5 bases and J 2 bases, leaving 8 bases between the germline ends. This CDR3 spans 13 amino acids. The germline CDR1 and CDR2 sequences are LNHDA and SQIVND (reference sequence). In nucleotides, the CDR3 is TGTGCCAGTAGTCGGCGGCACACAGATACGCAGTATTTT. It yields the protein CASSRRHTDTQYF.

In its sample, this clone was seen a few times. The chain is built from TRBV29-1 and TRBJ1-1; 7 positions match TRBD1. CDR1 is SQVTM, CDR2 ANQGSEA, per germline. The CDR3 loop spans 12 amino acids. The V segment lost 7 bases and the J segment 6 bases; nucleotides outside the gene matches: 8. CDR3 coding DNA: TGCAGCGCCCTCCCTACAGGGGCTGAAGCTTTCTTT. Translating it yields CSALPTGAEAFF.

In its sample, this clone was seen a few times. The rearrangement links TRBV5-1 to TRBJ2-3; tentatively, D is TRBD1 or TRBD2 (5 bases each). Germline lookup yields CDR1 SGHRS and CDR2 YFSETQ. Between the trimmed V and J ends, which lost 2 bases and 4 bases, there was a span of 14 bases. The CDR3 runs to 15 residues. Written as DNA, the CDR3 is TGCGCCAGCAGCTTAGGGACCAGAGGCTCAGATACGCAGTATTTT. Protein sequence: CASSLGTRGSDTQYF.

V and J are TRBV2 and TRBJ2-3; the D is unclear. There are 13 residues in the CDR3. CDR1 is SNHLY and CDR2 is FYNNEI in the germline V gene. V was shortened by 6 bases and J by 11 bases, with 18 bases between the two germline ends. This chain's CDR3 is CASRRVGGVGQYF. The CDR3 region has the DNA TGTGCCAGCAGGCGAGTCGGCGGCGTCGGGCAGTATTTT.

The chain recombines TRBV4-3 with TRBJ1-6; a possible D gene is TRBD1 (5 bases). CDR3 length: 16 residues. The V end was cut by 0 bases, the J end by 7 bases, with 13 bases between. Germline V CDR1 and CDR2: LGHNA, YSLEER. This CDR3 reads CASSQDPGTGNSPLHF. The CDR3, as DNA: TGCGCCAGCAGCCAAGATCCCGGGACGGGGAATTCACCCCTCCACTTT.

The rearrangement joins TRBV4-2 to TRBJ2-2, with TRBD2 matching 11 bases. The V gene's germline CDR1 is LGHNA and CDR2 YNFKEQ. The CDR3 runs 17 residues. Trimming at V came to 3 bases and at J to 0 bases, leaving 3 bases not matched to a gene. CDR3 residues: CASSQTSGATNTGELFF. CDR3 in DNA: TGTGCCAGCAGCCAGACTAGCGGGGCCACGAACACCGGGGAGCTGTTTTTT.

The chain combines TRBV29-1 with TRBJ1-2, with TRBD1 as a possible D gene (5 bases). Germline V gene sequence: CDR1 SQVTM, CDR2 ANQGSEA. The V gene lost 2 bases and the J gene lost 4 bases, with 5 bases spanning the gap. The CDR3 length is 11 residues. This chain's CDR3 is CSVEQGYGYTF. The CDR3 nucleotides are TGCAGCGTTGAACAGGGCTATGGCTACACCTTC.

The chain combines TRBV10-3 with TRBJ1-2, with D perhaps matching TRBD1 (5 bases). This CDR3 spans 14 amino acids. Germline lookup yields CDR1 ENHRY and CDR2 SYGVKD. The V gene lost 0 bases and the J gene lost 5 bases, with 10 bases spanning the gap. The CDR3: CAISESEGAYGYTF. The CDR3 coding sequence is TGTGCCATCAGTGAGTCTGAAGGGGCTTATGGCTACACCTTC.

This sequence joins TRBV6-5 and TRBJ1-1; 7 bases map to TRBD1. The CDR3 runs 15 residues. The J segment lost 1 base and the V segment lost 7 bases, leaving 9 bases of the junction unmatched. The germline gives CDR1 MNHEY, CDR2 SVGAGI. CDR3 coding DNA: TGTGCCAGCACCCACCGCGCAGGGGGGAACACTGAAGCTTTCTTT. Translation: CASTHRAGGNTEAFF.